This T cell receptor beta chain was recovered during a study of T cells after posttransplantation cyclophosphamide. This clone occurred many times. The antigen is unknown. Broader study findings: Tissue-infiltrating T cells from skin or gut overlapped little with blood T cells. TRB clonality was highly associated with recipient CMV seropositivity and reactivation. Later blood repertoires were often dominated by clones from the donor CD8+ memory compartment.

CDR1 is MNHEY and CDR2 is SVGAGI in the germline V gene. The CDR3 contains 13 residues. The trim removed 0 bases at V and 13 bases at J, leaving 6 bases unmatched. Treatment was busulfan-fludarabine conditioning, a marrow graft, and cyclophosphamide on days +3 and +4. Profiling relied on immunoSEQ multiplex PCR, and the TCRdb table lists in-frame clones only, not all of them. Observed in the sample are some 7,100 clones, none of them singletons. This receptor was identified in a young adult male patient who received an allogeneic stem cell transplant from an unrelated donor, was CMV-positive, and had acute and chronic GVHD. Some T cells may be transferred from the graft donor. Sample: PBMCs, taken after an allogeneic stem cell transplant with post-transplant cyclophosphamide. This sequence joins TRBV6-5 and TRBJ2-4, with 7 bases aligning to TRBD1. The CDR3 nucleotides read TGTGCCAGCAGTTACTCCCGGGACAGCTTCCAGTACTTC. This sequence encodes CASSYSRDSFQYF.